The next 11 T cell receptor beta chains were all read from a single sample in a study of blood T cells in healthy people across ages. The authors ran a second PCR of about 7 to 11 cycles using a sample-barcoded 5' primer and a J-beta primer mix. One entry per CDR3 protein results from TCRdb running MiXCR on the 5' RACE reads. The sample lists about 1,400,000 distinct CDR3 sequences; 45% to 70% were seen once. The sequenced material came from blood. The receptors come from a man aged 18 to 30 in good health.

This clonotype showed up just a few times. The gene calls are TRBV5-6 and TRBJ1-6; tentatively, D is TRBD1 (5 bases). V lost 4 bases and J 8 bases, leaving 16 bases between the germline ends. Germline lookup yields CDR1 SGHDT and CDR2 YYEEEE. CDR3 length equals 15 residues. CDR3 loop: CASSPWMLGDSPLHF. The CDR3 nucleotides read TGTGCCAGCAGCCCATGGATGCTAGGGGATTCACCCCTCCACTTT.

This clonotype is a singleton in its sample. This chain joins TRBV4-2 and TRBJ2-5, with 10 bases identical to TRBD2. CDR3 length: 17 residues. Germline-derived CDR1 and CDR2 are LGHNA and YNFKEQ. V lost 1 base to trimming and J lost 11 bases; unmatched junction nucleotides: 16. The CDR3 reads CASSQGPSGGAYNEQYF. The CDR3 coding sequence is TGTGCCAGCAGCCAAGGGCCTAGCGGGGGAGCGTACAATGAGCAGTACTTC.

The chain's CDR3 is CSGYDRAVEAFF. The CDR3 coding sequence is TGCAGCGGATACGACCGGGCCGTGGAAGCTTTCTTT. The genes are TRBV29-1 and TRBJ1-1; D gene uncertain. Germline loops: CDR1 SQVTM, CDR2 ANQGSEA. The CDR3 spans 12 residues. Trimming shortened V by 7 bases and J by 8 bases, and 17 bases separated the two germline ends.

J is TRBJ1-2 and V is TRBV9, with TRBD1 as a possible D gene (5 bases). The CDR3 totals 17 residues. Per germline, CDR1 SGDLS and CDR2 YYNGEE. V was clipped by 0 bases and J by 7 bases, with 22 bases between them. CDR3 nucleotides: TGTGCCAGCAGCGTAGAGCGAGTGCTCGGGACCCACTTTGGCTACACCTTC. Residues: CASSVERVLGTHFGYTF.

This clonotype was counted a few times. This sequence joins TRBV6-4 and TRBJ2-3; D may be TRBD2 (5 bases). V dropped 7 bases and J dropped 0 bases, with 11 bases sitting between them. Germline lookup yields CDR1 MRHNA and CDR2 SNTAGT. The CDR3 loop spans 14 amino acids. The CDR3 is CASKSTGSTDTQYF. The CDR3 DNA reads as TGTGCCAGCAAGTCGACGGGGAGCACAGATACGCAGTATTTT.

V and J are TRBV27 and TRBJ2-4; D remains ambiguous. The DNA matches TRBJ2-7 better at its end, which makes the J call doubtful. This CDR3 is built from 14 residues. Germline CDR1 reads MNHEY; CDR2 reads SMNVEV (reference sequence). The CDR3 region is CASSPNPGWYEQYF. CDR3 nucleotides: TGTGCCAGCAGTCCCAACCCCGGGTGGTACGAGCAGTACTTC.

This clonotype has just a few counts. V and J are TRBV12-3 or TRBV12-4 and TRBJ2-5; 8 nucleotides match TRBD1. CDR3 length equals 15 residues. Germline trimming cut 3 bases from V and 2 bases from J; bases unmatched to any gene: 5. CDR3 sequence (DNA): TGTGCCAGCAGTTTCCGCGGACAGGGTCAAGAGACCCAGTACTTC. This encodes CASSFRGQGQETQYF.

The chain joins TRBV3-1 to TRBJ1-2, with unresolved D. This CDR3 comprises 13 residues. The ends were cut back, 1 base at V and 4 bases at J, with 7 bases in the middle. The germline V gene has CDR1 LGHDT and CDR2 YNNKEL (reference sequence). Written as DNA, the CDR3 is TGTGCCAGCAGCCAAGGGGTCGTCTATGGCTACACCTTC. This gives the protein CASSQGVVYGYTF.

This clonotype was seen more than once but under ten times. The rearrangement links TRBV3-1 to TRBJ2-7; the match to TRBD2 covers 7 bases. Per germline, CDR1 LGHDT and CDR2 YNNKEL (reference sequence). This CDR3 is 16 amino acids long. V lost 4 bases, J lost 5 bases, and 14 bases stayed unmatched. The CDR3 coding sequence is TGTGCCAGCAGCCGCGCGGGGGTGTTGGCCTCTGACGAGCAGTACTTC. The encoded protein is CASSRAGVLASDEQYF.

The rearrangement joins TRBV4-1 to TRBJ2-1; a possible D gene is TRBD2 (5 bases). Germline CDR1 reads MGHRA; CDR2 reads YSYEKL. V was pared by 7 bases and J by 2 bases, with 18 bases between. The CDR3 spans 16 residues. The CDR3 sequence: CASTPITGITYNEQFF. Here the CDR3 DNA reads TGCGCCAGCACCCCGATTACGGGGATAACCTACAATGAGCAGTTCTTC.

In this sample, this clonotype turned up a few times. The J gene is TRBJ2-3, the V gene TRBV6-6; 9 nucleotides match TRBD1. Per germline, CDR1 MNHNY and CDR2 SVGAGI (reference sequence). This CDR3 has 15 amino acids. Losses at the gene ends were 2 bases for V and 1 base for J; bases not matched to a gene: 1. CDR3 sequence: CASSYRDRGTDTQYF. CDR3 DNA: TGTGCCAGCAGTTACCGGGACAGGGGCACAGATACGCAGTATTTT.